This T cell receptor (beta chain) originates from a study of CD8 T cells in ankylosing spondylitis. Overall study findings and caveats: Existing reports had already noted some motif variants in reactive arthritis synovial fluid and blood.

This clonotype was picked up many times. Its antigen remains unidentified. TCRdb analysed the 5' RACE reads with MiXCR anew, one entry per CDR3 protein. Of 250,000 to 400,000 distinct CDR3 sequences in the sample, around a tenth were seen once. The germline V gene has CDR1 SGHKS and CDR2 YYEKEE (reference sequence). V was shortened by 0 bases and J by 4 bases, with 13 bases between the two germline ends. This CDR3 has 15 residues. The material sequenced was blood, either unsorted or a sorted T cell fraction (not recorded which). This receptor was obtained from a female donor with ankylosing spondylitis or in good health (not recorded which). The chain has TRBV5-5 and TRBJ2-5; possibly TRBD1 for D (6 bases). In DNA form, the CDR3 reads TGTGCCAGCAGCTTGGAGAGGCAACAGGGAGAGACCCAGTACTTC. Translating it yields CASSLERQQGETQYF.